This paragraph covers one T cell receptor (beta chain) sequence. There is no known antigen for this receptor. Base-call qualities are not available, and no considerably larger clone is one nucleotide away. This specimen belongs to a study of neoadjuvant anti-PD-1 for oral cavity cancer (TCRdb year 2021). For context, the study as a whole: Before undergoing curative-intent surgical resection, most patients got three to four biweekly nivolumab doses at 3 mg/kg. The parent correlative cohort had about 11 patients and a response rate of about 35%. Patients with complete response, partial response or stable disease by RECIST 1.1 were defined as responders, whereas patients with progression were defined as non-responders. Patients who did not progress were given a fourth nivolumab dose at about day 43 and had definitive surgical resection on days 50-56.

Per the publication, the time point label means: before neoadjuvant nivolumab. The patients had newly diagnosed stage II-IVA oral cavity squamous cell carcinoma and had not received any prior systemic or radiation treatment. The cohort consisted of patients with HPV-negative, locally advanced oral cavity squamous cell carcinoma. Peripheral blood mononuclear cells were analyzed directly and were not maintained or expanded in culture. The samples were drawn from a longitudinal correlative study tied to a single-arm phase II trial testing neoadjuvant nivolumab in oral cavity squamous cell carcinoma. Subject-matched pre- and post-treatment PBMCs and tumors from three responders and three non-responders were subjected to genomic DNA-based TCRbeta sequencing. Peripheral blood mononuclear cells were collected before nivolumab treatment and were collected again after treatment, at the time of surgery. Genomic DNA was isolated from PBMCs using the Maxwell RSC DNA from Cells kit.

For deep sequencing, PBMC libraries mostly used around 0.45 ug of input genomic DNA, with six replicates for each sample. The immunoSEQ hsTCRbeta kit was used to prepare TCRbeta libraries, following the manufacturer's instructions. Sequencing of the completed libraries took place using an Illumina NovaSeq 6000 S4 flow cell after they had been pooled to roughly 3.2 nM. As for how the authors treated the data: The immunoSEQ Analyzer was used for raw data preprocessing and quality control. The analysis was restricted to productive rearrangements, with each unique CDR3 amino acid sequence defining a clonotype. Repertoire clonality was estimated as the Gini-Simpson index, which was calculated using the R package tcR. Gini indices were compared with Student's t test, and associations with tumor size change were assessed by Pearson correlation. The immuneACCESS repertoire file appears here via TCRdb, limited to in-frame rearrangements. These files lack a portion of the clones; in checked studies, under half of the deficit traces to unresolved V genes, and the cause of the others is not known. The V and J calls and the clone size are those of that table, but D and trimming were determined from the DNA. In this sample the table shows tens of thousands of clones, 80% to 90% of which occur a single time. More than 3% of the sample is in the top ten clones.

Overall study results and their limits: Only a few patients per response group were included in the TCR analyses, and larger cohorts for validation were called for by the authors. Higher pretreatment blood Treg/Th17 ratios correlated with higher pretreatment blood TCRbeta clonality and lower post-treatment tumor TCRbeta clonality. Within PBMCs, T cell clonality (Gini index) was significantly higher in non-responders than responders after neoadjuvant nivolumab.

The CDR3 spans 14 residues, from the cysteine through the phenylalanine. Only the CDR3 DNA stays, 42 bases, in frame from base 1. CDR1 and CDR2, per the germline V gene (reference sequence), are SGHNT and YYREEE. From V the trimming removes 4 bases and from J it removes 3 bases, while the gene matches leave 4 bases of the junction unaccounted for. The chain links TRBV5-4 with TRBJ2-7, with 10 bases matching TRBD1. This TCR came from a person aged 35 to 85 with oral cavity squamous cell carcinoma. The source was PBMCs, collected before nivolumab (anti-PD-1) treatment. CDR3 sequence: CASSGDRGLYEQYF. The bases are TGTGCCAGCAGCGGGGACAGGGGCCTCTACGAGCAGTACTTC.